The sequence of this T cell receptor (beta chain) was determined in a study of blood T cells in healthy people across ages. This clonotype was found once. Roughly 10 milliliters of peripheral blood were drawn from each donor. Total RNA was extracted at no less than 5 micrograms per sample. Sample-barcoded 5' priming and a J-beta primer mix drove a second PCR of roughly 7 to 11 cycles. TCRdb processed the 5' RACE reads anew with MiXCR; each CDR3 protein has one entry. The sample yields under 700,000 distinct CDR3 sequences, less than 25% seen once. Trimming at V came to 2 bases and at J to 5 bases, leaving 6 bases not matched to a gene. This CDR3 spans 15 amino acids. Germline-derived CDR1 and CDR2 are MDHEN and SYDVKM. Separately, the same data were catalogued under a study of T cells of mothers and their children. As that study records: Reads recorded for TCR beta CDR3 numbered over 8 million per mother and approximately 3.2 million per child.

The source material was blood. This chain joins TRBV28 and TRBJ1-3, with TRBD1 matching over 7 bases. The sequence was collected from a boy younger than 18 in good health. The CDR3 DNA is TGTGCCAGCAGTTTAGGGGGACAGAACCGAAACACCATATATTTT. Protein: CASSLGGQNRNTIYF. Filled out from reference TRBV28 and TRBJ1-3, the complete variable domain reads DVKVTQSSRYLVKRTGEKVFLECVQDMDHENMFWYRQDPGLGLRLIYFSYDVKMKEKGDIPEGYSVSREKKERFSLILESASTNQTSMYLCASSLGGQNRNTIYFGEGSWLTVV.